These 6 T cell receptor beta chains originate from one sample sequenced in a study of cytomegalovirus exposure and HLA in healthy donors. 60 Vbeta and 13 Jbeta primers were used in PCR. Profiling relied on immunoSEQ multiplex PCR, and the TCRdb table lists in-frame clones only, not all of them. Among around 170,000 clones listed, 60% to 80% were seen once. Specimen: PBMCs. These receptors were collected from a male donor in good health and CMV-seronegative.

With regard to this clone: The same CDR3 is also encoded by other DNA sequences in this sample. The chain couples TRBV10-3 to TRBJ2-7; a possible D gene is TRBD1 (6 bases). V lost 8 bases and J 3 bases, leaving 11 bases between the germline ends. CDR1 ENHRY and CDR2 SYGVKD come from the germline V gene. The CDR3 length is 12 residues. CDR3 in amino acids: CAIRTENYEQYF. The CDR3 DNA is TGTGCCATCCGGACAGAGAACTACGAGCAGTACTTC.

This chain links TRBV4-3 with TRBJ2-3; TRBD2 aligns across 7 bases. V lost 0 bases, J lost 0 bases, and 3 bases stayed unmatched. In germline, CDR1 is LGHNA, CDR2 YSLEER. CDR3 length: 16 amino acids. CDR3 in DNA: TGCGCCAGCAGCCAAGATGCTAGCGGAAGCACAGATACGCAGTATTTT. Encoded protein: CASSQDASGSTDTQYF.

This chain links TRBV9 with TRBJ2-1, with D perhaps matching TRBD2 (6 bases). Per the germline V gene, CDR1 is SGDLS and CDR2 is YYNGEE. The CDR3 totals 15 residues. V lost 0 bases and J lost 0, with 7 bases in between. CDR3 nucleotide sequence: TGTGCCAGCAGCGTAGGCGGGATCTCCTACAATGAGCAGTTCTTC. Its translation is CASSVGGISYNEQFF.

The V call is TRBV9, the J call TRBJ2-4; D is ambiguous. Germline CDR1 is SGDLS and CDR2 is YYNGEE. This CDR3 spans 15 amino acids. V lost 3 bases and J 7 bases, leaving 17 bases between the germline ends. The CDR3 sequence: CASSESVTQANIQYF. CDR3 coding DNA: TGTGCCAGCAGCGAATCGGTAACCCAAGCGAACATTCAGTACTTC. Using reference TRBV9 and TRBJ2-4 for the parts outside the CDR3, the full variable domain is DSGVTQTPKHLITATGQRVTLRCSPRSGDLSVYWYQQSLDQGLQFLIQYYNGEERAKGNILERFSAQQFPDLHSELNLSSLELGDSALYFCASSESVTQANIQYFGAGTRLSVL.

This chain links TRBV6-6 with TRBJ1-3; D is undetermined. The V end lost 6 bases, the J end lost 0 bases, and 15 bases lay between the germline ends. The CDR3 has 16 amino acids. From germline, CDR1 is MNHNY and CDR2 SVGAGI (reference sequence). In DNA, the CDR3 is TGTGCCAGCAGCTTGTCAGGTATCTCCTCTGGAAACACCATATATTTT. It translates to CASSLSGISSGNTIYF.

V and J are TRBV4-3 and TRBJ1-2; 7 bases match TRBD1. The CDR3 contains 14 residues. V lost 0 bases, J lost 8 bases, and 6 bases stayed unmatched. Germline loops: CDR1 LGHNA, CDR2 YSLEER. The CDR3 loop reads CASSQEGTVGGYTF. The DNA for the CDR3 is TGCGCCAGCAGCCAAGAGGGGACAGTTGGAGGCTACACCTTC.